The 17 T cell receptor beta chains below come from one sample, sequenced in a study of blood T cell repertoires in COVID-19. The repertoire was sequenced with immunoSEQ multiplex PCR; TCRdb's copy has only in-frame clones and lacks some. This repertoire shows some 150,000 clones, about 87% found once; its top ten account for just under 0.95%. The sequencing input was peripheral blood. Receptors were obtained from a woman in her fifties or sixties with acute or convalescent COVID-19.

The chain has TRBV24-1 and TRBJ1-2, with D unclear. The V and J ends lost 1 base and 6 bases respectively, with 11 bases between them. Germline V gene sequence: CDR1 KGHDR, CDR2 SFDVKD. The CDR3 loop spans 14 amino acids. The CDR3 spells CATSDLSGYHGYTF. CDR3 nucleotide sequence: TGTGCCACCAGTGATTTATCGGGGTACCATGGCTACACCTTC.

CDR3: CASRYRGSPEAFF. The CDR3 nucleotides read TGTGCCAGCCGATACAGGGGAAGTCCTGAAGCTTTCTTT. The genes are TRBV27 and TRBJ1-1; 7 nucleotides match TRBD1. Trimming removed 8 bases from V and 6 bases from J; junction bases left unmatched: 9. The CDR3 has 13 amino acids. Germline values: CDR1 MNHEY, CDR2 SMNVEV (reference sequence).

This clone was found once. The chain links TRBV11-3 to TRBJ2-1; no clear D. With 1 base removed from V and 3 bases from J, the gap between germline ends came to 4 bases. The CDR3 is 13 residues long. Germline V CDR1 and CDR2: SGHNT, YENEEA. CDR3 region: CASSLGGYNEQFF. The CDR3, as DNA: TGTGCCAGCAGCTTAGGCGGCTACAATGAGCAGTTCTTC.

This chain connects TRBV24-1 to TRBJ2-6; D is perhaps TRBD1 (6 bases). Trimming cost V 2 bases and J 0 bases, with 7 bases left between them. CDR1 and CDR2 from the germline V gene are KGHDR and SFDVKD. CDR3 size: 16 residues. The CDR3 here is CATSDWTVSGANVLTF. CDR3 sequence (DNA): TGTGCCACCAGTGATTGGACAGTCTCTGGGGCCAACGTCCTGACTTTC.

The rearrangement links TRBV29-1 to TRBJ2-7; possible D gene TRBD2, 6 bases. This CDR3 is built from 14 residues. The germline gives CDR1 SQVTM, CDR2 ANQGSEA. V was pared by 4 bases and J by 0 bases, with 13 bases between. CDR3 in DNA: TGCAGCGTTGCGGAAGTCGGGAGCTCCTACGAGCAGTACTTC. Protein product: CSVAEVGSSYEQYF.

This rearrangement joins TRBV6-5 to TRBJ2-7; D is undetermined. The CDR3 loop spans 15 amino acids. V lost 3 bases and J lost 0, with 12 bases in between. Germline loops: CDR1 MNHEY, CDR2 SVGAGI. CDR3 coding DNA: TGTGCCAGCAGTTATAAACTTCATAGCTCCTACGAGCAGTACTTC. It encodes CASSYKLHSSYEQYF.

Note on this clone: Other DNA sequences in the sample encode the same CDR3. The chain links TRBV7-3 to TRBJ2-5, with TRBD1 identical over 10 bases. The CDR3 sequence is 15 residues long. The V gene end was trimmed by 2 bases and the J gene end by 5 bases; junction bases not matched to a gene: 5. In germline, CDR1 is SGHTA, CDR2 FQGTGA. The CDR3 spells CASSLSGTGEETQYF. The CDR3 DNA sequence: TGTGCCAGCAGCTTATCCGGGACAGGGGAGGAGACCCAGTACTTC.

The chain employs TRBV6-6 and TRBJ1-1, with D maybe TRBD1 (6 bases). Germline V gives CDR1 MNHNY, CDR2 SVGAGI (reference sequence). The V end lost 8 bases, the J end lost 5 bases, and 18 bases lay between the germline ends. CDR3 length equals 14 residues. Here the CDR3 DNA reads TGTGCCAGCGGGGGCGCCAGAGGCTGGACTGAAGCTTTCTTT. Translated, it gives CASGGARGWTEAFF.

The chain links TRBV6-1 to TRBJ2-7; a weak D match, TRBD2 (7 bases). CDR1 and CDR2 from the germline V gene are MNHNS and SASEGT. This CDR3 spans 16 amino acids. Deletions cut 4 bases from V and 0 bases from J, with 16 bases between. CDR3 loop: CASSVRGGHSSYEQYF. The CDR3 coding sequence is TGTGCCAGCAGTGTTAGGGGGGGGCATAGCTCCTACGAGCAGTACTTC.

This chain links TRBV19 with TRBJ1-1; D gene unclear. The CDR3 runs 14 residues. CDR1 LNHDA and CDR2 SQIVND come from the germline V gene (reference sequence). The V and J ends lost 2 bases and 1 base respectively, with 8 bases between them. The CDR3 DNA follows: TGTGCCAGTAGTATATTCCGGGGGAACACTGAAGCTTTCTTT. Amino acids: CASSIFRGNTEAFF.

The chain combines TRBV6-5 with TRBJ2-1; 9 bases agree with TRBD1. CDR1 and CDR2 (germline): MNHEY, SVGAGI. The CDR3 loop spans 15 amino acids. Trimming cost V 7 bases and J 4 bases; bases outside gene matches: 8. CDR3 bases: TGTGCCAGCAAATCTTGGGACAGGGCATACAATGAGCAGTTCTTC. Protein sequence: CASKSWDRAYNEQFF.

The chain has TRBV19 and TRBJ2-1, with TRBD2 matching 8 bases. The CDR3 extends over 18 amino acids. Per the germline V gene, CDR1 is LNHDA and CDR2 is SQIVND (reference sequence). V gave up 4 bases and J gave up 10 bases; unmatched junction bases: 21. The CDR3 is CASSKGTSGTNRGREQFF. Here the CDR3 DNA reads TGTGCCAGTAGTAAAGGTACTAGCGGTACCAATAGAGGGCGCGAGCAGTTCTTC.

The chain links TRBV9 to TRBJ2-3; TRBD2 matches 13 bases. J was trimmed by 5 bases and V by 0 bases; bases with no gene match: 3. CDR3 length equals 16 residues. CDR1 is SGDLS, CDR2 YYNGEE, per germline. The DNA for the CDR3 is TGTGCCAGCAGCGTAGGACTAGCGGGGGGTGGAGATACGCAGTATTTT. Protein product: CASSVGLAGGGDTQYF.

The chain combines TRBV27 with TRBJ2-3; 13 nucleotides align to TRBD2. The CDR3 extends over 18 amino acids. CDR1 is MNHEY and CDR2 is SMNVEV in the germline V gene (reference sequence). V dropped 10 bases and J dropped 4; count of bases not matched to a gene: 17. The CDR3 region has the DNA TGTGCCACCGCGGGTCGGACTAGCGGGAGTATACCGGCAGATACGCAGTATTTT. Translating it yields CATAGRTSGSIPADTQYF.

The genes are TRBV19 and TRBJ1-2; D gene unclear. V was pared by 5 bases and J by 0 bases, with 13 bases between. This CDR3 comprises 15 residues. CDR1 is LNHDA, CDR2 SQIVND, per germline (reference sequence). The CDR3 here is CASSSGRSANYGYTF. Written as DNA, the CDR3 is TGTGCCAGTAGTTCCGGGAGATCAGCTAACTATGGCTACACCTTC.

This clone has more than one count but fewer than ten. The chain has TRBV4-2 and TRBJ1-1, with D possibly TRBD1 on 6 matching bases. V lost 3 bases, J lost 4 bases, and 12 bases lay in between. The germline CDR1 and CDR2 sequences are LGHNA and YNFKEQ. The CDR3 loop spans 14 amino acids. The CDR3 nucleotides read TGTGCCAGCAGCCACCTGACAGGTAGCACTGAAGCTTTCTTT. Translation: CASSHLTGSTEAFF.

The V gene is TRBV10-1, the J gene TRBJ2-1, with TRBD2 identical over 14 bases. Per the germline V gene, CDR1 is WNHNN and CDR2 is SYGVQD (reference sequence). V was clipped by 3 bases and J by 0 bases; unmatched bases: 10. The CDR3 runs to 20 residues. The CDR3 bases are TGCGCCAGCAGTGAAAGGACTAGCGGGAGGCGGGGGAGCTCCTACAATGAGCAGTTCTTC. This encodes CASSERTSGRRGSSYNEQFF.